These 8 T cell receptor beta chains were sequenced from one sample in a study of T cells after yellow fever vaccination. One entry per CDR3 protein, called by TCRdb with MiXCR from the 5' RACE reads. The sample has under 200,000 distinct CDR3 sequences; approximately 6.7% are singletons. The sequencing here drew on CD4+ T cells sorted from PBMCs, taken 5 days after the first yellow fever vaccination. The receptors here all came from a man younger than 35 who received the YFV17D yellow fever vaccine.

The V call is TRBV28, the J call TRBJ2-3; D is unclear. This CDR3 spans 12 amino acids. Trimming took off 2 bases at V and 6 bases at J, with 6 bases between the two ends. The germline V gene encodes CDR1 MDHEN and CDR2 SYDVKM. CDR3 loop: CASSLRRDTQYF. CDR3 nucleotides: TGTGCCAGCAGTTTACGCCGGGATACGCAGTATTTT.

Here the CDR3 reads CASSYGTGGGTGELFF. The CDR3 nucleotides are TGTGCCAGCAGTTACGGGACAGGGGGCGGGACCGGGGAGCTGTTTTTT. The genes are TRBV7-3 and TRBJ2-2; 12 bases line up with TRBD1. The CDR3 spans 16 residues. Germline CDR1 is SGHTA and CDR2 is FQGTGA. V shed 6 bases and J 5 bases; nucleotides not matched to a gene: 7.

Many counts were recorded for this clonotype. The chain carries TRBV6-5 and TRBJ1-1; 10 bases match TRBD1. V shed 7 bases, J shed 6 bases, and the junction held 8 bases outside the gene matches. CDR1 is MNHEY, CDR2 SVGAGI, per germline. The CDR3 is 14 amino acids. CDR3 loop: CASNNRDRGAEAFF. Here the CDR3 DNA reads TGTGCCAGCAATAACCGGGACAGGGGAGCTGAAGCTTTCTTT.

V and J are TRBV4-1 and TRBJ1-2; TRBD1 matches at 7 bases. CDR1 is MGHRA and CDR2 is YSYEKL in the germline V gene. V was clipped by 4 bases and J by 0 bases; unmatched bases: 8. The CDR3 is 16 amino acids. The CDR3 DNA reads as TGCGCCAGCAGCCCGGGACAGCGGTTAGCTAACTATGGCTACACCTTC. Amino acid sequence: CASSPGQRLANYGYTF.

There are a few counts of this clonotype. This chain joins TRBV2 and TRBJ2-1, with D perhaps matching TRBD2 (6 bases). This CDR3 has 16 amino acids. Germline CDR1 is SNHLY and CDR2 is FYNNEI. V lost 2 bases to trimming and J lost 5 bases, with 16 bases between them. The CDR3 bases are TGTGCCAGCAGTGAAAGGGAGGACATTCCCCACAATGAGCAGTTCTTC. Its translation: CASSEREDIPHNEQFF.

The chain combines TRBV5-4 with TRBJ2-1, with D perhaps TRBD1 (7 bases). Germline V gene data show CDR1 as SGHNT and CDR2 as YYREEE (reference sequence). The CDR3 has 15 amino acids. Trimming removed 2 bases from V and 8 bases from J, with 17 bases in between. The CDR3 coding sequence is TGTGCCAGCAGCTTTGCAGGGGGGCCCGGCGATGAGCAGTTCTTC. It is translated as CASSFAGGPGDEQFF.

This clonotype was counted many times. V and J are TRBV20-1 and TRBJ1-1; D might be TRBD1 (5 bases). The CDR3 runs 14 residues. V lost 0 bases to trimming and J lost 8 bases, with 16 bases between them. Germline V CDR1 and CDR2: DFQATT, SNEGSKA (reference sequence). The CDR3 DNA is TGCAGTGCTAGAGATACAGGCCTGGGGGGGGAAGCTTTCTTT. It translates to CSARDTGLGGEAFF.

This clonotype was seen more than once but under ten times. This rearrangement joins TRBV6-5 to TRBJ2-7, with 10 bases fitting TRBD1. The length of the CDR3 is 12 residues. CDR1 MNHEY and CDR2 SVGAGI come from the germline V gene. Unmatched junction bases numbered 4, after V lost 8 bases and J lost 6 bases. The CDR3 is CASGDRGGEQYV. Here the CDR3 DNA reads TGTGCCAGCGGGGACAGGGGAGGCGAGCAGTACGTC.